This T cell receptor beta chain was identified during a study of vaccination and CD4 T cells after COVID-19. Study summary: The convalescents comprised six males and four females, two of them Hispanic. Samples after vaccination came a median approximately 2.5 months past dose two, ranging 14 to 241. Broader study findings: SARS-CoV-2-reactive clonotypes rose nonsignificantly, with the median going from roughly 19 to 38.

Sequenced with the Oncomine TCR Beta short-read assay was DNA taken from cultured CD4+ T cells. MiXCR, run by TCRdb on the PCR reads, gives a single entry per CDR3 protein. The sample lists around 12,000 distinct CDR3 sequences; 41% were seen once. Trimming took 3 bases from V and 6 from J; bases not matched to a gene: 6. Per germline, CDR1 KGHDR and CDR2 SFDVKD. The CDR3 contains 14 residues. Specified treatment: 10-day PBMC culture with coronavirus spike peptide pools or control peptides (ViraFEST assay). Dates of positive PCR ran from March to December 2020, before US Alpha, Beta and Delta variants. In its sample, this clonotype was seen a few times. The target antigen is unknown.

The receptor's source is a human donor who had recovered from COVID-19. The source was CD4+ T cells from blood, cultured in vitro, collected after SARS-CoV-2 vaccination. The chain has TRBV24-1 and TRBJ1-2, with 7 bases matching TRBD1. CDR3 nucleotide sequence: TGTGCCACCAGTGATCTCGACAGGGACGATGGCTACACCTTC. It specifies CATSDLDRDDGYTF.